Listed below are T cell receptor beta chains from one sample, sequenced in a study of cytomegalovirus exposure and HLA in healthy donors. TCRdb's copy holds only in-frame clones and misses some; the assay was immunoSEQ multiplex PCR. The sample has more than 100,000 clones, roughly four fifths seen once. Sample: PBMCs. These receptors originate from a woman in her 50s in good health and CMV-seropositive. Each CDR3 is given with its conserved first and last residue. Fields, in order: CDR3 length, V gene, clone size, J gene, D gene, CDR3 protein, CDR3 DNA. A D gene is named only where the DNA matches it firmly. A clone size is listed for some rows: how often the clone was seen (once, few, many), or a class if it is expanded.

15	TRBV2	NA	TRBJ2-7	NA	CASSTIKDRPYEQYF	TGTGCCAGCAGTACTATCAAAGACAGACCCTACGAGCAGTACTTC
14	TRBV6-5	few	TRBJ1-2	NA	CASRPLGAGAGYTF	TGTGCCAGCAGGCCACTTGGGGCAGGCGCTGGCTACACCTTC
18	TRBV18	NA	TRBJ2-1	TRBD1	CASSPSRDRGHTYNEQFF	TGTGCCAGCTCCCCGTCCCGGGACAGGGGGCATACCTACAATGAGCAGTTCTTC
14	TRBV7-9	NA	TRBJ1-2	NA	CASSSAGSNYGYTF	TGTGCCAGCAGCTCGGCAGGTAGTAACTATGGCTACACCTTC
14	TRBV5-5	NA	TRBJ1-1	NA	CASSIITGGTEAFF	TGTGCCAGCAGCATAATAACCGGGGGCACTGAAGCTTTCTTT
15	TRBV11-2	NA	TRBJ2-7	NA	CASSLEGRPMGEQYF	TGTGCCAGCAGCTTAGAGGGCAGGCCTATGGGCGAGCAGTACTTC
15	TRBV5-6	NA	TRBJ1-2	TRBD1	CASSLGGTDFYGYTF	TGTGCCAGCAGCTTGGGGGGGACAGACTTCTATGGCTACACCTTC
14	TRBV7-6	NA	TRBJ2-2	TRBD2	CASSWGGRSGELFF	TGTGCCAGCAGCTGGGGGGGGAGATCCGGGGAGCTGTTTTTT
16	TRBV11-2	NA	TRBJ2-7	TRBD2	CASSLRTSGGLWEQYF	TGTGCCAGCAGCTTAAGAACTAGCGGGGGGTTGTGGGAGCAGTACTTC
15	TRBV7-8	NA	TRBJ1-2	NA	CASSPQRLTNYGYTF	TGTGCCAGCAGCCCTCAGCGCCTCACTAACTATGGCTACACCTTC
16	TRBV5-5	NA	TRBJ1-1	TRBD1	CASSTRTGTLNTEAFF	TGTGCCAGCAGCACTCGGACAGGGACATTGAACACTGAAGCTTTCTTT
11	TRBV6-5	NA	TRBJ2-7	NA	CASSYSREQYF	TGTGCCAGCAGTTACTCGAGAGAGCAGTACTTC
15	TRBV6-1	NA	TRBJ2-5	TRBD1	CASSLRQGGMETQYF	TGTGCCAGCAGTCTTAGACAGGGTGGGATGGAGACCCAGTACTTC
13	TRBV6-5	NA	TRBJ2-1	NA	CATVNPQGFEQFF	TGTGCCACCGTCAACCCCCAGGGATTCGAGCAGTTCTTC
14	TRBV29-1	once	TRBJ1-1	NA	CSTGNVGGDTEAFF	TGCAGCACCGGGAATGTCGGAGGCGACACTGAAGCTTTCTTT
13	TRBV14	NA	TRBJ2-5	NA	CASSQFPGETQYF	TGTGCCAGCAGCCAGTTCCCGGGAGAGACCCAGTACTTC
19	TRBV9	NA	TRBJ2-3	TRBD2	CASSVAGTSGSTSTDTQYF	TGTGCCAGCAGCGTAGCCGGGACTAGCGGGTCTACTAGCACAGATACGCAGTATTTT
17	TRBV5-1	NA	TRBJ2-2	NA	CASSLKRGGANTGELFF	TGCGCCAGCAGCTTGAAACGAGGGGGAGCGAACACCGGGGAGCTGTTTTTT
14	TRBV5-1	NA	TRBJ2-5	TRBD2	CASSLGPGGETQYF	TGCGCCAGCAGCTTGGGGCCGGGGGGAGAGACCCAGTACTTC
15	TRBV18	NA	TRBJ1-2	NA	CASSPLGGLDYGYTF	TGTGCCAGCTCACCCCTTGGGGGGTTGGACTATGGCTACACCTTC
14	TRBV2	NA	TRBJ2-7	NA	CASSEWGESYEQYF	TGTGCCAGCAGTGAGTGGGGGGAATCCTACGAGCAGTACTTC
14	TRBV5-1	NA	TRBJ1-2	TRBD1	CASSSGTVRGGYTF	TGCGCCAGCAGCTCTGGGACAGTCAGGGGGGGCTACACCTTC
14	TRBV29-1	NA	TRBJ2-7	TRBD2	CSVGRGGPSYEQYF	TGCAGCGTTGGTCGGGGGGGGCCCTCCTACGAGCAGTACTTC
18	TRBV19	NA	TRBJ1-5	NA	CASRLSDLDFVGNQPQHF	TGTGCCAGTAGACTATCAGACTTGGACTTCGTGGGGAATCAGCCCCAGCATTTT
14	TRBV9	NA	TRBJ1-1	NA	CASSRQSMNTEAFF	TGTGCCAGCAGCCGACAGTCCATGAACACTGAAGCTTTCTTT
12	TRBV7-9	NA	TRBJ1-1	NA	CASSPRDTEAFF	TGTGCCAGCAGCCCCAGGGACACTGAAGCTTTCTTT
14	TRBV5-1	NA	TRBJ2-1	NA	CASSLERVYNEQFF	TGCGCCAGCAGCCTGGAGCGGGTCTACAATGAGCAGTTCTTC
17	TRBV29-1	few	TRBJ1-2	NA	CSVFPTHGDGANYGYTF	TGCAGCGTTTTCCCCACCCATGGCGACGGAGCTAACTATGGCTACACCTTC
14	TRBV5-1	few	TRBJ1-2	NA	CASSPEGLGYGYTF	TGCGCCAGCAGCCCCGAGGGCCTGGGGTACGGCTACACCTTC
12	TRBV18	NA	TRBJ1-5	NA	CASSLRGGPQHF	TGTGCCAGCTCACTCCGGGGTGGGCCCCAGCATTTT
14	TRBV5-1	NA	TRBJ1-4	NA	CASSSQGWGEKLFF	TGCGCCAGCAGCTCACAGGGCTGGGGGGAAAAACTGTTTTTT
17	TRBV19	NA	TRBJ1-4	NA	CASSIRGGWATNEKLFF	TGTGCCAGTAGTATCCGAGGAGGGTGGGCAACTAATGAAAAACTGTTTTTT
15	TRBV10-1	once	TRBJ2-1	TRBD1	CASSSGTAEYNEQFF	TGCGCCAGCAGCTCCGGGACAGCTGAGTACAATGAGCAGTTCTTC
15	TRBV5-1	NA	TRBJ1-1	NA	CASSLAGGWNTEAFF	TGCGCCAGCAGCTTGGCCGGGGGATGGAACACTGAAGCTTTCTTT